This T cell receptor beta chain was captured by sequencing in a study of T cell responses to AZD1222 COVID-19 vaccine (dated by TCRdb to the early 2020s). Describing the broader study: TCR sequencing covered 233 trial participants: 200 to 220 given two doses of AZD1222 and around 26 given two doses of MenACWY control vaccine. Trial participants were enrolled by age into subgroups of 18-55, 56-69 and 70-plus years, and around 150, 28 and 57 TCR-sequenced participants, respectively, were included in these subgroups.

As regards this clone: Which antigen it targets is not known. It has no much larger one-base neighbor in the sample; base qualities were not kept.

This specimen's time point label, interpreted: about 28 days (+/-7) after the second vaccine dose. AZD1222 recipients given second doses at about 4 weeks or at about 12 weeks were pooled, since spike-specific TCR depth and breadth were not found to differ between the two schedules. Vaccinee samples came from UK trials COV001 and COV002, including a single-blind randomized controlled phase 2/3 trial of AZD1222 (ChAdOx1 nCoV-19) in healthy adults. Trial participant PBMC samples were collected at day 0 and day 28 after the second dose for TCRbeta chain sequencing. V ends up 7 bases short and J 0 bases short, with an unmatched junction base count of 11. The germline V gene encodes CDR1 LNHDA and CDR2 SQIVND (reference sequence). The CDR3 contains 18 residues, cysteine and phenylalanine counted. Only CDR3 DNA is held: 54 bases, read in frame from base 1. Summary of the overall study and its limitations: The vaccine-associated CD4 TCRs covered the entire spike protein, and the dominant responses fell in regions 160-218 and 743-854. Participants were mostly white British and included more females than males, and it was suggested by the authors that clonal diversity may have been underestimated. Spike-specific TCR breadth and depth rose significantly after two AZD1222 doses compared with day 0 and with MenACWY recipients. Because no day 14 peak-response samples were available, the repertoires could be characterized only after the peak T cell response. The 56-69-year group was small, and its depth increase did not reach significance, likely because of low power. Reportedly, close to half of the unique spike-specific TCRs recognized epitopes lying outside the regions that are mutated in the B.1.351 and B.1.1.7 variants. Conclusions about previously exposed vaccinees are limited because only a handful of AZD1222 recipients were SARS-CoV-2 seropositive at baseline.

The CDR3 regions of human TCRbeta chains were subjected to immunosequencing. The paper's processing steps were these. Repertoire TCRs were matched against a reference library of SARS-CoV-2-specific TCRs generated with the MIRA antigen-specificity platform. Breadth was defined as the fraction of unique TCRs that were SARS-CoV-2-associated, and depth was defined as the fraction of total T cells that were SARS-CoV-2-associated. Using the MIRA data, each spike-specific TCR was mapped to the spike region that the TCR reacts to and placed in a CD4 or CD8 class. Log10-transformed breadth and depth values were compared by one-way ANOVA with Sidak's multiple comparisons tests. TCRdb retrieved this table from immuneACCESS and kept in-frame rearrangements only. Not all clones are present; in checked studies, unresolved V genes account for under half, and no reason is known for the remainder. The V and J calls and clone size were taken over from that table, and D and trimming were inferred from the DNA. Recorded for this sample are 89,000 or so clones; 80% to 95% of them occurred a single time. The ten largest clones take up approximately 10% of the sample.

The chain uses TRBV19 and TRBJ1-4, and 10 junctional nucleotides match TRBD1. The sample here was peripheral blood, taken 28 days after the second AZD1222 dose. The source is an adult who received the AZD1222 COVID-19 vaccine. The sequenced DNA: TGTGCCAGTATGCCTCGAGCCGGGACAGGGGCAACTAATGAAAAACTGTTTTTT. Its protein is CASMPRAGTGATNEKLFF.